These 9 T cell receptor beta chains were all obtained from the same sample, sequenced in a study of CD8+CD57+ T cells in acquired aplastic anemia. According to the study, genomic DNA was the template for TCR beta VDJ and CDR3 profiling. TCRdb redid the calling of the reads with MiXCR, one entry per CDR3 protein. The table includes about 190,000 distinct CDR3 sequences, approximately 49% detected once. The specimen sequenced was sorted CD4+, CD8+, or CD8+CD57+ T cells (not recorded which) from PBMCs. These receptors were collected from a human donor in good health, serving as a control.

The chain combines TRBV11-3 with TRBJ1-4, with 7 bases lining up with TRBD1. CDR1 is SGHNT and CDR2 is YENEEA in the germline V gene. The junction had 4 bases not matched to a gene; V was cut back by 8 bases and J by 7 bases. This CDR3 region has 12 residues. The CDR3 bases are TGTGCCAGCGTCAGGGGGGGTGAAAAACTGTTTTTT. It specifies CASVRGGEKLFF.

The chain is built from TRBV20-1 and TRBJ1-1; D unclear. Trimming removed 3 bases at V and 4 bases at J, with 15 bases between. There are 14 residues in the CDR3. Germline CDR1 reads DFQATT; CDR2 reads SNEGSKA (reference sequence). As DNA, the CDR3 is TGCAGTGCTAGGTCCGGCCCCGTCGGCACTGAAGCTTTCTTT. It codes for CSARSGPVGTEAFF.

Many counts were recorded for this clonotype. The chain employs TRBV28 and TRBJ2-7; possibly TRBD1 for D (6 bases). V was trimmed by 5 bases and J by 5 bases, leaving 19 bases between them. Germline CDR1 and CDR2: MDHEN and SYDVKM. The CDR3 contains 15 residues. CDR3 sequence: CASSPISTGRHEQYF. CDR3 nucleotide sequence: TGTGCCAGCAGTCCTATATCCACAGGGCGGCACGAGCAGTACTTC.

The J gene is TRBJ2-7, the V gene TRBV13; TRBD1 aligns across 9 bases. Germline assignment: CDR1 PRHDT and CDR2 FYEKMQ (reference sequence). CDR3 size: 17 residues. Germline trimming cut 5 bases from V and 0 bases from J; bases unmatched to any gene: 11. The CDR3: CASSLDPRTGVSYEQYF. CDR3 sequence (DNA): TGTGCCAGCAGCCTAGACCCTCGGACAGGGGTCTCCTACGAGCAGTACTTC.

This clonotype was picked up many times. The rearrangement links TRBV6-6 to TRBJ1-1; no clear D. The CDR3 runs to 14 residues. Between the trimmed V and J ends, which lost 2 bases and 1 base, there was a span of 8 bases. Germline V gives CDR1 MNHNY, CDR2 SVGAGI (reference sequence). CDR3 DNA: TGTGCCAGCAGTTACCCCGAGGCGAACACTGAAGCTTTCTTT. Translated: CASSYPEANTEAFF.

This rearrangement joins TRBV29-1 to TRBJ2-3, with D perhaps being TRBD1 or TRBD2 (5 bases each). V was clipped by 3 bases and J by 7 bases, with 14 bases between them. The CDR3 is 13 residues long. Germline V gene data show CDR1 as SQVTM and CDR2 as ANQGSEA. The CDR3 nucleotides are TGCAGCGTTGACGTGGGGGTCCTAAATACGCAGTATTTT. It is translated as CSVDVGVLNTQYF.

This clonotype was detected many times. V usage is TRBV4-3 and J usage is TRBJ1-4, with 11 bases identical to TRBD1. CDR3 length: 16 residues. Trimming removed 3 bases from V and 5 bases from J; junction bases left unmatched: 5. The V gene's germline CDR1 is LGHNA and CDR2 YSLEER. DNA for the CDR3: TGCGCCAGCAGCCAGGACAGGGGGCGTTGGAATGAAAAACTGTTTTTT. Its translation is CASSQDRGRWNEKLFF.

The V and J genes are TRBV5-1 and TRBJ1-2; D gene uncertain. The CDR3 has 14 residues. Germline V gene data show CDR1 as SGHRS and CDR2 as YFSETQ. The V end was cut by 4 bases, the J end by 1 base, with 11 bases between. This chain's CDR3 is CASSQTASNYGYTF. CDR3 coding DNA: TGCGCCAGCAGCCAAACAGCCAGTAACTATGGCTACACCTTC.

The chain employs TRBV20-1 and TRBJ1-2; tentative D call: TRBD1 (5 bases). V lost 0 bases, J lost 6 bases, and 11 bases lay in between. Germline lookup yields CDR1 DFQATT and CDR2 SNEGSKA (reference sequence). The CDR3 length is 13 residues. The CDR3 nucleotides read TGCAGTGCTAGAGAGCGATTGGGGGATGGCTACACCTTC. This encodes CSARERLGDGYTF.